What follows describes a single TCR beta chain. The sample comes from a study of blood T cell repertoires in COVID-19. Study as a whole: The origin of the acute and convalescent COVID-19 samples was the United States, Italy and Spain.

Measured with immunoSEQ multiplex PCR; TCRdb has only the in-frame clones, and not every one. This table has about 100,000 clones, about 91% appearing once. The CDR3 contains 14 residues. V was pared by 5 bases and J by 3 bases, with 11 bases between. Germline CDR1 and CDR2: SEHNR and FQNEAQ (reference sequence). The material sequenced was peripheral blood. The rearrangement joins TRBV7-9 to TRBJ2-1; D is unresolved. The sequence came from a human donor in a cohort sampled during active COVID-19. Here the CDR3 reads CASSPDTIYNEQFF. CDR3 sequence (DNA): TGTGCCAGCAGCCCCGACACAATCTACAATGAGCAGTTCTTC.